The 23 T cell receptor beta chains below were found in one sample sequenced in a study of blood T cell repertoires in COVID-19. The data were produced by immunoSEQ multiplex PCR, yet TCRdb's version contains in-frame clones alone and is incomplete. The data show 80,000 or so clones, approximately 80% seen once. Sequencing used peripheral blood. The receptor source for this set is a woman between 65 and 79 years old with acute or convalescent COVID-19.

This sequence joins TRBV11-3 and TRBJ2-1, with 11 bases identical to TRBD2. The ends lost 2 bases at V and 5 bases at J; junction bases unmatched: 8. In germline, CDR1 is SGHNT, CDR2 YENEEA. CDR3 length: 17 amino acids. The CDR3 here is CASSLRSRLAGNNEQFF. CDR3 sequence (DNA): TGTGCCAGCAGCTTACGGTCCCGACTAGCGGGAAACAATGAGCAGTTCTTC.

The chain couples TRBV3-1 (or the pseudogene TRBV3-2) to TRBJ1-1; D is ambiguous. The CDR3 has 15 residues. The germline V gene has CDR1 LGHDT and CDR2 YNNKEL (reference sequence). Trimming left V 1 base short and J 7 bases short, with 16 bases between. The CDR3 loop reads CASSQGPVWRGEAFF. Here the CDR3 DNA reads TGTGCCAGCAGCCAAGGACCAGTTTGGAGAGGTGAAGCTTTCTTT.

The V call is TRBV5-1, the J call TRBJ2-5, with 9 bases lining up with TRBD1. Trimming took 1 base from V and 4 from J; bases not matched to a gene: 8. This CDR3 region has 16 residues. Per the germline V gene, CDR1 is SGHRS and CDR2 is YFSETQ. The chain's CDR3 is CASSLKDRGVGETQYF. Written as DNA, the CDR3 is TGCGCCAGCAGCTTGAAGGACAGGGGCGTGGGAGAGACCCAGTACTTC. Full variable domain (remainder filled in from reference TRBV5-1 and TRBJ2-5): KAGVTQTPRYLIKTRGQQVTLSCSPISGHRSVSWYQQTPGQGLQFLFEYFSETQRNKGNFPGRFSGRQFSNSRSEMNVSTLELGDSALYLCASSLKDRGVGETQYFGPGTRLLVL.

The chain combines TRBV11-2 with TRBJ2-1; D not resolved. The CDR3 loop spans 12 amino acids. The V gene lost 1 base and the J gene lost 9 bases, with 7 bases spanning the gap. CDR1 and CDR2 from the germline V gene are SGHAT and FQNNGV. CDR3 loop: CASSLVRGEQFF. The CDR3 DNA follows: TGTGCCAGCAGCTTAGTTAGAGGTGAGCAGTTCTTC.

Here the CDR3 reads CASSLPADYGYTF. The DNA for the CDR3 is TGTGCCAGCAGCTTGCCGGCGGATTATGGCTACACCTTC. V is TRBV5-6 and J is TRBJ1-2, with D unresolved. The V and J ends lost 1 base and 5 bases respectively, with 9 bases between them. This CDR3 contains 13 residues. Per germline, CDR1 SGHDT and CDR2 YYEEEE.

The V gene is TRBV10-3, the J gene TRBJ1-5, with D uncertain. The CDR3 sequence is 13 residues long. CDR1 ENHRY and CDR2 SYGVKD come from the germline V gene. Trimming removed 8 bases from V and 0 bases from J, with 8 bases in between. CDR3 protein: CAIRGDSNQPQHF. The DNA for the CDR3 is TGTGCCATCCGGGGAGATAGCAATCAGCCCCAGCATTTT.

In DNA form, the CDR3 reads TGTGCCAGTAGTACTTTAGCGGGAAACTCCTACAATGAGCAGTTCTTC. Translation: CASSTLAGNSYNEQFF. The chain recombines TRBV19 with TRBJ2-1; 8 nucleotides line up with TRBD2. Germline-derived CDR1 and CDR2 are LNHDA and SQIVND (reference sequence). This CDR3 has 16 residues. After removal of 4 bases from V and 0 bases from J, the junction contained 5 bases not matched to a gene.

This chain uses TRBV7-6 with TRBJ2-1; tentative D call: TRBD2 (5 bases). Trimming took off 4 bases at V and 2 bases at J, with 12 bases between the two ends. Germline V CDR1 and CDR2: SGHVS, FNYEAQ. The CDR3 loop spans 15 amino acids. The CDR3 loop reads CASSSPLAAYNEQFF. Written as DNA, the CDR3 is TGTGCCAGCAGCTCTCCCCTAGCAGCCTACAATGAGCAGTTCTTC.

In DNA form, the CDR3 reads TGTGCCAGCAGTGACTGGAGTACTGAAGCTTTCTTT. Translation gives CASSDWSTEAFF. This chain joins TRBV2 and TRBJ1-1; D gene unclear. The germline gives CDR1 SNHLY, CDR2 FYNNEI. The CDR3 spans 12 residues. The V gene lost 3 bases and the J gene lost 5 bases, with 7 bases spanning the gap. The full variable domain, its missing parts supplied by reference TRBV2 and TRBJ1-1, is EPEVTQTPSHQVTQMGQEVILRCVPISNHLYFYWYRQILGQKVEFLVSFYNNEISEKSEIFDDQFSVERPDGSNFTLKIRSTKLEDSAMYFCASSDWSTEAFFGQGTRLTVV.

The genes are TRBV30 and TRBJ2-7, with a possible D match to TRBD2 (6 bases). V lost 3 bases and J lost 1, with 13 bases in between. Germline V gene sequence: CDR1 GTSNPN, CDR2 SVGIG (reference sequence). The CDR3 extends over 14 amino acids. This CDR3 reads CAWRSIADSYEQYF. CDR3 sequence (DNA): TGTGCCTGGAGATCGATAGCGGATTCCTACGAGCAGTACTTC. Looking up the rest from reference TRBV30 and TRBJ2-7 gives the full variable domain: SQTIHQWPATLVQPVGSPLSLECTVEGTSNPNLYWYRQAAGRGLQLLFYSVGIGQISSEVPQNLSASRPQDRQFILSSKKLLLSDSGFYLCAWRSIADSYEQYFGPGTRLTVT.

The rearrangement joins TRBV5-5 to TRBJ1-1; 10 nucleotides line up with TRBD1. V shed 5 bases, J shed 0 bases, and the junction held 7 bases outside the gene matches. The germline V gene encodes CDR1 SGHKS and CDR2 YYEKEE (reference sequence). The CDR3 covers 16 residues. The DNA for the CDR3 is TGTGCCAGCAGGGAAAGGGACAGGGGAATGAACACTGAAGCTTTCTTT. It translates to CASRERDRGMNTEAFF.

A single count supports this clone. This rearrangement joins TRBV5-1 to TRBJ1-2; no clear D. Germline V CDR1 and CDR2: SGHRS, YFSETQ. This CDR3 contains 15 residues. Trimming took off 3 bases at V and 1 base at J, with 13 bases between the two ends. In nucleotides, the CDR3 is TGCGCCAGCAGCTACCCCGGGGAAGTTAACTATGGCTACACCTTC. This gives the protein CASSYPGEVNYGYTF. The entire variable domain, with the rest obtained from reference TRBV5-1 and TRBJ1-2, is as follows: KAGVTQTPRYLIKTRGQQVTLSCSPISGHRSVSWYQQTPGQGLQFLFEYFSETQRNKGNFPGRFSGRQFSNSRSEMNVSTLELGDSALYLCASSYPGEVNYGYTFGSGTRLTVV.

The chain is built from TRBV19 and TRBJ1-3, with D possibly matching TRBD1 (6 bases). The V end was cut by 3 bases, the J end by 8 bases, with 17 bases between. The germline V gene encodes CDR1 LNHDA and CDR2 SQIVND (reference sequence). The CDR3 loop spans 15 amino acids. The CDR3 spells CASSIGRLSGDTIYF. The CDR3 nucleotides are TGTGCCAGTAGTATCGGGAGGCTTTCAGGGGACACCATATATTTT.

The rearrangement joins TRBV29-1 to TRBJ2-5; 11 nucleotides match TRBD2. Germline V gene sequence: CDR1 SQVTM, CDR2 ANQGSEA. The CDR3 runs to 14 residues. V dropped 6 bases and J dropped 6; count of bases not matched to a gene: 9. CDR3 bases: TGCAGCGTAGAAAGGACTAGCGGGCCGAAGACCCAGTACTTC. Its protein is CSVERTSGPKTQYF.

Only one count was recorded for this clone. This sequence joins TRBV5-1 and TRBJ2-5; a possible D gene is TRBD2 (5 bases). Germline assignment: CDR1 SGHRS and CDR2 YFSETQ. This CDR3 has 15 residues. Trimming shortened V by 0 bases and J by 0 bases, and 9 bases separated the two germline ends. Here the CDR3 DNA reads TGCGCCAGCAGCTTGGCCTTCGGGGACCAAGAGACCCAGTACTTC. This sequence encodes CASSLAFGDQETQYF.

V usage is TRBV27 and J usage is TRBJ1-6; no firm D call. Trimming took 3 bases from V and 11 from J, leaving 14 bases between them. The CDR3 covers 14 residues. Germline V lookup: CDR1 MNHEY, CDR2 SMNVEV (reference sequence). The CDR3 here is CASSFVSGAPPLHF. DNA of the CDR3: TGTGCCAGCAGTTTCGTATCGGGTGCCCCACCCCTCCACTTT.

This rearrangement joins TRBV10-3 to TRBJ1-1; 7 bases are a match to TRBD1. J lost 1 base, V lost 10 bases, and 3 bases had no gene match. CDR3 length equals 12 residues. Germline V gives CDR1 ENHRY, CDR2 SYGVKD. The DNA of the CDR3 is TGTGCCAGTCGGACAGGGAACACTGAAGCTTTCTTT. As protein: CASRTGNTEAFF.

In its sample, this clone was seen a few times. V and J are TRBV2 and TRBJ2-7; D is perhaps TRBD2 (6 bases). The CDR3 loop spans 15 amino acids. Trimming took 2 bases from V and 2 from J, leaving 13 bases between them. Germline CDR1 reads SNHLY; CDR2 reads FYNNEI. DNA for the CDR3: TGTGCCAGCAGTGAATCGGACGGGAGCCCCTACGAGCAGTACTTC. As protein: CASSESDGSPYEQYF.

V usage is TRBV2 and J usage is TRBJ1-4; tentatively, D is TRBD1 (6 bases). V lost 5 bases, J lost 0 bases, and 13 bases lay in between. The germline V gene has CDR1 SNHLY and CDR2 FYNNEI. There are 16 residues in the CDR3. The CDR3 sequence: CASSYDRQATNEKLFF. DNA for the CDR3: TGTGCCAGCAGTTACGACCGACAGGCAACTAATGAAAAACTGTTTTTT.

The sample holds many counts of this clone. The gene calls are TRBV4-2 and TRBJ1-6, with TRBD1 matching 7 bases. The CDR3 contains 18 residues. The germline V gene has CDR1 LGHNA and CDR2 YNFKEQ. V was clipped by 0 bases and J by 3 bases; unmatched bases: 8. The CDR3 DNA follows: TGTGCCAGCAGCCAAGATCCTAGCGGGACAGTCTATAATTCACCCCTCCACTTT. Its translation: CASSQDPSGTVYNSPLHF.

V and J are TRBV24-1 and TRBJ1-4; 9 bases map to TRBD1. V lost 1 base, J lost 4 bases, and 18 bases stayed unmatched. CDR3 size: 21 residues. Germline CDR1 and CDR2: KGHDR and SFDVKD. As DNA, the CDR3 is TGTGCCACCAGTGATTTTATGTCGAGGCCGGGACAGGGCTTTAGTAATGAAAAACTGTTTTTT. Amino acids: CATSDFMSRPGQGFSNEKLFF.

The chain combines TRBV24-1 with TRBJ2-3, with TRBD2 matching 12 bases. V gave up 4 bases and J gave up 2 bases; unmatched junction bases: 6. Germline assignment: CDR1 KGHDR and CDR2 SFDVKD. The CDR3 has 17 residues. CDR3 protein: CATSERLAGDITDTQYF. CDR3 coding DNA: TGTGCCACCAGTGAACGACTAGCGGGAGACATCACAGATACGCAGTATTTT.

The chain carries TRBV5-4 and TRBJ2-5; TRBD2 aligns across 8 bases. Germline values: CDR1 SGHNT, CDR2 YYREEE (reference sequence). V lost 2 bases to trimming and J lost 3 bases; unmatched junction nucleotides: 6. This CDR3 spans 15 amino acids. The CDR3 bases are TGTGCCAGCAGCTTCCCCACGGGAGGGAAAGAGACCCAGTACTTC. Protein product: CASSFPTGGKETQYF.